These T cell receptor beta chains were read from a single sample in a study of T cell repertoires in cytomegalovirus infection. TCRdb processed the reads anew with MiXCR; each CDR3 protein has one entry. The sample lists roughly 300,000 distinct CDR3 sequences; 9.5% were seen once. The sequenced material came from PBMCs. Receptor source: a human donor in good health (CMV status not recorded). Some clones in this sample may be carry-over from other donors' samples. The CDR3 runs from the conserved cysteine through the conserved F or W. Fields, in order: V gene, CDR3 length, J gene, D gene, clone size, CDR3 protein, CDR3 DNA. D genes are given only for firm matches. Size is stated for part of the rows, as once, few or many counts, or as a class when the clone is expanded.

TRBV27	16	TRBJ2-2	-	-	CASRADDWGDTGELFF	TGTGCCAGCAGAGCCGACGATTGGGGGGACACCGGGGAGCTGTTTTTT
TRBV6-5	14	TRBJ2-7	TRBD1	few	CASSEMGQPYEQYF	TGTGCCAGCAGTGAAATGGGACAGCCCTACGAGCAGTACTTC
TRBV7-2	15	TRBJ1-2	-	-	CASSPRDKPNYGYTF	TGTGCCAGCAGCCCGCGGGACAAACCTAACTATGGCTACACCTTC
TRBV5-4	13	TRBJ2-7	-	-	CASSLDLFSEQYF	TGTGCCAGCAGCTTGGACCTCTTCAGCGAGCAGTACTTC
TRBV6-2/TRBV6-3	14	TRBJ2-3	-	-	CASSYPRVGDTQYF	TGTGCCAGCAGTTACCCGCGGGTGGGAGATACGCAGTATTTT
TRBV7-9	15	TRBJ1-6	-	few	CASSLQGTENSPLHF	TGTGCCAGCAGCTTACAGGGTACCGAGAATTCACCCCTCCACTTT
TRBV7-6	12	TRBJ2-7	-	many	CASSSILYEQYF	TGTGCCAGCAGCTCCATCCTCTACGAGCAGTACTTC
TRBV7-9	20	TRBJ2-1	-	few	CASSFLLDPRGHGPYNEQFF	TGTGCCAGCAGCTTCTTATTGGACCCCCGGGGCCACGGGCCCTACAATGAGCAGTTCTTC
TRBV2	14	TRBJ1-4	-	-	CASDSGDLYGKLFF	TGTGCCAGCGATAGCGGGGACCTCTATGGAAAACTGTTTTTT
TRBV7-6	13	TRBJ2-3	-	-	CASSPPTQDTQYF	TGTGCCAGCAGCCCTCCTACCCAGGATACGCAGTATTTT
TRBV7-2	15	TRBJ2-5	-	once	CASSLGGGAEETQYF	TGTGCCAGCAGCTTAGGGGGGGGGGCCGAAGAGACCCAGTACTTC
TRBV11-2	15	TRBJ2-3	TRBD2	-	CASSSIAGVADTQYF	TGTGCCAGCAGCTCCATAGCGGGAGTGGCAGATACGCAGTATTTT
TRBV7-2	15	TRBJ1-5	-	many	CASSLDSDSNQPQHF	TGTGCCAGCAGCCTGGACAGCGATAGCAATCAGCCCCAGCATTTT
TRBV2	13	TRBJ1-1	-	-	CASKTSQGLEAFF	TGTGCCAGCAAAACCTCACAGGGTCTTGAAGCTTTCTTT
TRBV7-2	14	TRBJ1-3	-	many	CASSIRTSGNTIYF	TGTGCCAGCAGCATACGTACGTCTGGAAACACCATATATTTT
TRBV12-3/TRBV12-4	17	TRBJ2-4	TRBD1	many	CASSLYGQGGAKNIQYF	TGTGCCAGCAGTTTGTACGGACAGGGGGGAGCCAAAAACATTCAGTACTTC
TRBV7-2	17	TRBJ2-1	-	many	CASSLAWAGRSYNEQFF	TGTGCCAGCAGCTTAGCGTGGGCAGGGAGGTCGTACAATGAGCAGTTCTTC
TRBV4-1	16	TRBJ1-1	-	many	CASSQVDGILNTEAFF	TGCGCCAGCAGCCAAGTTGACGGTATACTGAACACTGAAGCTTTCTTT
TRBV4-1	14	TRBJ2-7	-	-	CASSQDITQPSINF	TGCGCCAGCAGCCAAGACATTACGCAACCCAGCATTAACTTC
TRBV19	15	TRBJ2-7	-	many	CASSIAPTDTYEQYF	TGTGCCAGTAGTATAGCCCCGACGGATACCTACGAGCAGTACTTC
TRBV12-3/TRBV12-4	14	TRBJ1-3	-	few	CASSYEFPGNTIYF	TGTGCCAGCAGTTACGAGTTCCCTGGAAACACCATATATTTT
TRBV7-2	14	TRBJ1-1	-	-	CASSLDRRRTEAFF	TGTGCCAGCAGCTTAGACAGGCGTAGGACTGAAGCTTTCTTT
TRBV7-2	15	TRBJ2-7	-	many	CASSSQPGWLNEQYF	TGTGCCAGCAGCTCACAACCTGGGTGGTTGAACGAGCAGTACTTC
TRBV7-9	14	TRBJ2-2	-	-	CASGPRDGTGELFF	TGTGCCAGCGGCCCCAGGGACGGCACCGGGGAGCTGTTTTTT
TRBV2	15	TRBJ1-6	-	few	CASSRQVIYNSPLHF	TGTGCCAGCAGCCGACAGGTTATCTATAATTCACCCCTCCACTTT
TRBV7-8	15	TRBJ1-4	TRBD1	many	CASSSRQGAGEKLFF	TGTGCCAGCAGCTCGAGACAGGGGGCAGGCGAAAAACTGTTTTTT
TRBV19	14	TRBJ2-4	-	few	CASMRSGLGGIQYF	TGTGCCAGTATGAGATCGGGGTTAGGAGGCATTCAGTACTTC
TRBV10-3	15	TRBJ1-1	-	few	CAIIGAPWMNTEAFF	TGTGCCATCATAGGGGCACCGTGGATGAACACTGAAGCTTTCTTT
TRBV7-3	13	TRBJ2-5	TRBD2	-	CANSLGLAGTQYF	TGTGCCAACAGCCTGGGACTAGCTGGGACCCAGTACTTC
TRBV19	14	TRBJ2-1	-	many	CASSIRQWPNEQFF	TGTGCCAGTAGTATACGACAGTGGCCAAATGAGCAGTTCTTC
TRBV28	16	TRBJ1-6	-	-	CASSFGGVIADSPLHF	TGTGCCAGCAGTTTCGGGGGGGTAATCGCGGATTCACCCCTCCACTTT
TRBV20-1	18	TRBJ2-3	TRBD2	many	CSALLFRVPAGDTDTQYF	TGCAGTGCGCTCCTTTTTCGGGTTCCGGCGGGAGACACAGATACGCAGTATTTT
TRBV28	15	TRBJ2-5	TRBD2	-	CASSFIAGARETQYF	TGTGCCAGCAGTTTCATAGCGGGAGCCCGGGAGACCCAGTACTTC
TRBV18	19	TRBJ2-5	TRBD2	few	CASSPRLAAARFGGETQYF	TGTGCCAGCTCACCGAGACTAGCCGCGGCTAGATTCGGGGGAGAGACCCAGTACTTC
TRBV2	16	TRBJ2-6	-	few	CASSASTISGANVLTF	TGTGCCAGCAGCGCCTCGACCATCTCTGGGGCCAACGTCCTGACTTTC
TRBV5-6	13	TRBJ2-7	-	few	CASSFTSLVEQYF	TGTGCCAGCAGCTTTACTTCCCTTGTCGAGCAGTACTTC
TRBV12-3/TRBV12-4	15	TRBJ2-1	TRBD2	few	CASSLELAENNEQFF	TGTGCCAGCAGTTTAGAACTAGCGGAAAACAATGAGCAGTTCTTC
TRBV7-6	16	TRBJ2-1	TRBD2	many	CASSLSPLAGRNEQFF	TGTGCCAGCAGCTTATCGCCCCTAGCGGGAAGAAATGAGCAGTTCTTC
TRBV27	13	TRBJ2-4	-	-	CASSSLAKNIQYF	TGTGCCAGCAGTTCCTTAGCCAAAAACATTCAGTACTTC
TRBV9	13	TRBJ2-5	-	-	CASSVDPQETQYF	TGTGCCAGCAGCGTAGATCCCCAAGAGACCCAGTACTTC
TRBV7-2	13	TRBJ2-1	-	-	CASSLGDFNEQFF	TGTGCCAGCAGCTTAGGGGACTTCAATGAGCAGTTCTTC
TRBV28	15	TRBJ2-7	-	many	CASSLDYGGSYEQYF	TGTGCCAGCAGTCTAGACTATGGGGGATCCTACGAGCAGTACTTC
TRBV7-2	19	TRBJ2-7	-	many	CASSLARGWGPPNTYEQYF	TGTGCCAGCAGCTTAGCGCGTGGATGGGGGCCTCCAAACACCTACGAGCAGTACTTC
TRBV7-2	13	TRBJ1-4	-	few	CASSFRPNEKLFF	TGTGCCAGCAGCTTTCGGCCTAATGAAAAACTGTTTTTT
TRBV12-3/TRBV12-4	15	TRBJ2-1	-	few	CASSLAQATYNEQFF	TGTGCCAGCAGTTTAGCTCAGGCCACCTACAATGAGCAGTTCTTC
TRBV11-2	15	TRBJ1-1	-	few	CASSLAFGRNTEAFF	TGTGCCAGCAGCTTAGCATTCGGAAGGAACACTGAAGCTTTCTTT
TRBV6-2/TRBV6-3	12	TRBJ2-7	-	-	CASRGYPAEQYF	TGTGCCAGCAGGGGGTACCCCGCTGAGCAGTACTTC
TRBV11-3	14	TRBJ1-1	-	-	CASSLEGDFTEAFF	TGTGCCAGCAGCCTGGAGGGGGATTTCACTGAAGCTTTCTTT
TRBV7-2	16	TRBJ2-5	TRBD2	-	CASRPSSGGADETQYF	TGTGCCAGCAGACCGTCTAGCGGGGGGGCGGATGAGACCCAGTACTTC
TRBV12-5	15	TRBJ1-1	-	many	CASGLVRGTYTEAFF	TGTGCTAGTGGTTTGGTAAGGGGGACTTACACTGAAGCTTTCTTT